The T cell receptor (beta chain) under discussion was sequenced for a study of OX40 agonist ivuxolimab in advanced cancers. Background on the study: Aged about 23 to 80 with a mean of around 60 years, they were 75% to 85% male.

Concerning this clone itself: Its specificity is not known.

Assay used: immunoSEQ multiplex PCR; TCRdb lists only in-frame clones, some missing. The sample consists of approximately 47,000 clones, around 87% of them appearing once. V shed 3 bases and J shed 3 bases, with 1 base lying between them. The CDR3 spans 11 residues. Germline V gene sequence: CDR1 SEHNR, CDR2 FQNEAQ (reference sequence). Study outcomes and limitations: The antigen specificity of the peripheral T cells (those that were expanded) was not determined.

The material sequenced was CD4+ or CD8+ T cells sorted from blood, taken in a trial of the OX40 agonist ivuxolimab. This TCR derives from an adult with an advanced solid tumor such as melanoma, head and neck, liver or kidney cancer. V is TRBV7-9 and J is TRBJ2-3, with D unclear. Here the CDR3 reads CASSFTDTQYF. CDR3 coding DNA: TGTGCCAGCAGCTTTACAGATACGCAGTATTTT.